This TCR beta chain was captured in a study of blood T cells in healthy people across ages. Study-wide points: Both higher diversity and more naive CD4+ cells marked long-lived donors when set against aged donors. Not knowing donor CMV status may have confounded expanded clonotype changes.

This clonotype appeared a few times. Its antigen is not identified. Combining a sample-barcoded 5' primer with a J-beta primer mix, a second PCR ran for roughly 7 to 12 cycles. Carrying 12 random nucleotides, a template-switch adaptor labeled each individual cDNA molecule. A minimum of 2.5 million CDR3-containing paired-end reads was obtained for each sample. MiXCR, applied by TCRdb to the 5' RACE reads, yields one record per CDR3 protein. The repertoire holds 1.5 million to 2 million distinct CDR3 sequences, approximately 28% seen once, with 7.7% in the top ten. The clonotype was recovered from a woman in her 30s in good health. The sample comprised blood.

CDR3 protein: CSAPFRFHTDTQYF. CDR3 coding DNA: TGCAGTGCCCCTTTCAGGTTCCACACAGATACGCAGTATTTT. The V call is TRBV20-1, the J call TRBJ2-3; D remains unclear. The CDR3 is 14 amino acids. Deletions cut 6 bases from V and 2 bases from J, with 15 bases between. Germline values: CDR1 DFQATT, CDR2 SNEGSKA (reference sequence).